Below are 10 T cell receptor beta chains sequenced from a single sample in a study of human T cells and chemical hapten exposure. TCRdb fed the RACE reads into MiXCR, producing one record per CDR3 protein. This repertoire shows approximately 52,000 distinct CDR3 sequences, more than 9.5% found once; its top ten account for roughly 1.8%. Described time point: patch test 1, 2 weeks after DPC sensitization. Noted treatment: therapeutic diphenylcyclopropenone sensitization with weekly scalp DPC. The study extracted total RNA from unfractionated whole blood. This specimen consisted of whole blood, obtained in connection with sensitization to the hapten diphenylcyclopropenone (DPC). These receptors came from a middle-aged woman with alopecia areata. Some clones in this sample may be carry-over from other donors' samples.

There are many counts of this clonotype. This CDR3 reads CSAREGGQGGNQPQHF. The CDR3 region has the DNA TGCAGTGCTAGAGAAGGGGGACAGGGAGGCAATCAGCCCCAGCATTTT. The rearrangement uses TRBV20-1 and TRBJ1-5, with 9 bases that match TRBD1. The CDR3 has 16 residues. From germline, CDR1 is DFQATT and CDR2 SNEGSKA (reference sequence). V lost 0 bases, J lost 2 bases, and 5 bases stayed unmatched.

The J gene is TRBJ2-1, the V gene TRBV7-2; the match to TRBD2 covers 9 bases. Germline-derived CDR1 and CDR2 are SGHTA and FQGNSA. Trimming removed 5 bases from V and 3 bases from J; junction bases left unmatched: 8. The CDR3 runs 16 residues. The CDR3 DNA reads as TGTGCCAGCAGCACTATGCGGGGGGGAAACTACAATGAGCAGTTCTTC. Protein sequence: CASSTMRGGNYNEQFF.

This clonotype was observed a handful of times. The gene calls are TRBV20-1 and TRBJ2-3, with 8 bases fitting TRBD1. The CDR3 extends over 14 amino acids. The junction had 6 bases not matched to a gene; V was cut back by 5 bases and J by 2 bases. Per the germline V gene, CDR1 is DFQATT and CDR2 is SNEGSKA (reference sequence). CDR3 sequence (DNA): TGCAGTGCTCCCCGACAGGGGAACACAGATACGCAGTATTTT. As protein: CSAPRQGNTDTQYF.

This clonotype has a count of ten or more. This sequence joins TRBV28 and TRBJ2-1, with 7 positions matching TRBD1. Germline lookup yields CDR1 MDHEN and CDR2 SYDVKM. With 5 bases clipped from V and 6 bases from J, the junction kept 10 bases outside the gene matches. The CDR3 has 15 residues. Here the CDR3 reads CASSRRTGGLNEQFF. In nucleotides, the CDR3 is TGTGCCAGCAGTAGACGGACAGGTGGACTCAATGAGCAGTTCTTC.

In its sample, this clonotype was seen once. The V and J genes are TRBV18 and TRBJ2-2; D gene ambiguous. The germline gives CDR1 KGHSH, CDR2 LQKENI. Trimming stripped 1 base from V and 3 bases from J, with 6 bases between. The CDR3 totals 14 residues. The CDR3 reads CASSPLSYTGELFF. The CDR3, as DNA: TGTGCCAGCTCACCACTTTCTTACACCGGGGAGCTGTTTTTT. The full variable domain, its missing parts supplied by reference TRBV18 and TRBJ2-2, is NAGVMQNPRHLVRRRGQEARLRCSPMKGHSHVYWYRQLPEEGLKFMVYLQKENIIDESGMPKERFSAEFPKEGPSILRIQQVVRGDSAAYFCASSPLSYTGELFFGEGSRLTVL.

The genes are TRBV4-3 and TRBJ2-7; D remains unclear. Per germline, CDR1 LGHNA and CDR2 YSLEER. Trimming removed 3 bases from V and 3 bases from J, with 12 bases in between. This CDR3 is built from 14 residues. The CDR3 region is CASSQGKLGYEQYF. Here the CDR3 DNA reads TGCGCCAGCAGCCAGGGAAAGTTAGGCTACGAGCAGTACTTC.

This clonotype was counted a few times. This CDR3 reads CASSYRNVLDSNQPQHF. CDR3 DNA: TGTGCCAGCAGTTACCGAAACGTTTTGGACAGCAATCAGCCCCAGCATTTT. The rearrangement links TRBV6-2 or TRBV6-3 to TRBJ1-5; D unresolved. Germline lookup yields CDR1 MNHEY and CDR2 SVGEGT. Trimming cost V 2 bases and J 1 base, with 15 bases left between them. This CDR3 is built from 17 residues.

The V gene is TRBV7-2, the J gene TRBJ2-3; 7 bases map to TRBD1. CDR3 length equals 16 residues. Germline V gene sequence: CDR1 SGHTA, CDR2 FQGNSA. The trim removed 5 bases at V and 2 bases at J, leaving 10 bases unmatched. The CDR3 region is CASSRDPGQTTDTQYF. As DNA, the CDR3 is TGTGCCAGCAGCCGAGATCCGGGACAGACCACAGATACGCAGTATTTT.

This clonotype has more than one count but fewer than ten. The CDR3 DNA sequence: TGTGCCACCTCCGCCGGGACAGGGGTGGCCGGGGAGCTGTTTTTT. It specifies CATSAGTGVAGELFF. V and J are TRBV15 and TRBJ2-2; the match to TRBD1 covers 10 bases. The CDR3 is 15 amino acids. J gave up 6 bases and V 8 bases, and 9 bases lay outside the gene matches. CDR1 is LNHNV and CDR2 is YYDKDF in the germline V gene (reference sequence).

The table lists this clonotype with a few counts. The chain combines TRBV3-1 with TRBJ2-7; D remains unclear. V was trimmed by 4 bases and J by 6 bases, leaving 13 bases between them. CDR3 length: 13 amino acids. The germline CDR1 and CDR2 sequences are LGHDT and YNNKEL (reference sequence). The CDR3 is CASSPDGSGEQYF. CDR3 sequence (DNA): TGTGCCAGCAGCCCCGACGGTTCTGGCGAGCAGTACTTC.